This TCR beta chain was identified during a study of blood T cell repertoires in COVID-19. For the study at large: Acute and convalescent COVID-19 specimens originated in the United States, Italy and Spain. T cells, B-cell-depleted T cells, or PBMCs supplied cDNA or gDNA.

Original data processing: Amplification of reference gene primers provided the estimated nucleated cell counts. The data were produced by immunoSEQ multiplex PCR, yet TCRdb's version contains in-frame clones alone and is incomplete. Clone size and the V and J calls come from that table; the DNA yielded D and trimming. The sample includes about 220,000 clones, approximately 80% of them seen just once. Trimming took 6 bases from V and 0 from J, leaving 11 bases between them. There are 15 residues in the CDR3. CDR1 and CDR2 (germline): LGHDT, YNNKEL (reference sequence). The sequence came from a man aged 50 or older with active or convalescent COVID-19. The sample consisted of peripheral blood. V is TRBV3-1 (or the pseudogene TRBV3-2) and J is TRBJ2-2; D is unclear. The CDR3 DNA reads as TGTGCCAGCAGTCGACAACACGCGAACACCGGGGAGCTGTTTTTT. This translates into CASSRQHANTGELFF.